This T cell receptor (delta chain) was captured by sequencing in a study of γδ T cells in repeated Plasmodium falciparum infection. CDR3 length: 17 residues. Looked up from germline, CDR1 is TSWWSYY and CDR2 is QGS. Between the trimmed V and J ends, which lost 4 bases and 2 bases, there was a span of 12 bases. Vgamma9/Vdelta2+ and Vdelta2-negative gammadelta T cells were flow-sorted from PBMC for bulk sequencing. TCRdb reprocessed the multiplex PCR reads through CATT. This repertoire shows more than 45,000 delta-chain clones, approximately 1.5% found once; its top ten account for over 14%. This clone was observed many times. TCRdb's entry gives the protein of a much larger clone, which mismatches this DNA's translation at residue 8, likely from a read error; the protein reported here is translated from the DNA.

This TCR was recovered from a pool of human donors (malaria-infected and uninfected, not separated). Sample: gamma-delta T cells from blood. V and J are TRDV1 and TRDJ3; D call uncertain. DNA for the CDR3: TGTGCTCTTGGGGTAAACCACGGGCCCTGGGACACCCGACAGATGTTTTTC. Translated, it gives CALGVNHGPWDTRQMFF.